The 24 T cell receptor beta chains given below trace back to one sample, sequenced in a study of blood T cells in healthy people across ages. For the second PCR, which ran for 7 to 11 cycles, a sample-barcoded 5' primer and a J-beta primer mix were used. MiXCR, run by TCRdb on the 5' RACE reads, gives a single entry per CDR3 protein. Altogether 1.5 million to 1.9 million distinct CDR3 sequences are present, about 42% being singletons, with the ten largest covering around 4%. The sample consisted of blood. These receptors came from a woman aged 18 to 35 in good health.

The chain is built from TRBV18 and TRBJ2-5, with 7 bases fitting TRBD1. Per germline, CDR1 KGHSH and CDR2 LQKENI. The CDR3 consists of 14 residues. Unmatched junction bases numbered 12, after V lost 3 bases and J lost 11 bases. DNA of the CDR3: TGTGCCAGCTCACCCTCACAGGGGAAGAATGAGCAGTACTTC. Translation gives CASSPSQGKNEQYF.

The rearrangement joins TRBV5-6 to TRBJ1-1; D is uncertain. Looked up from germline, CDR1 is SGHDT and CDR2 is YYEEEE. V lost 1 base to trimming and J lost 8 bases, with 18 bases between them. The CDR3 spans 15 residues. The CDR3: CASSLLRVSVREAFF. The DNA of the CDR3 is TGTGCCAGCAGCTTGCTGAGGGTCTCGGTTCGGGAAGCTTTCTTT.

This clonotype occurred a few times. CDR3 residues: CASSIALGYEQYF. CDR3 sequence (DNA): TGTGCCAGCAGCATAGCCCTCGGGTACGAGCAGTACTTC. The chain uses TRBV9 and TRBJ2-7; D remains unclear. The V gene lost 4 bases and the J gene lost 4 bases, with 12 bases spanning the gap. Germline V gene data show CDR1 as SGDLS and CDR2 as YYNGEE. This CDR3 has 13 amino acids.

The chain's CDR3 is CSVETRVYEQYF. DNA of the CDR3: TGCAGCGTTGAAACCAGGGTCTACGAGCAGTACTTC. The V and J genes are TRBV29-1 and TRBJ2-4; TRBD1 might be the D (5 bases). Gene TRBJ2-7 matches the end of the DNA better, so the J call may be wrong. The germline CDR1 and CDR2 sequences are SQVTM and ANQGSEA. The CDR3 is 12 amino acids.

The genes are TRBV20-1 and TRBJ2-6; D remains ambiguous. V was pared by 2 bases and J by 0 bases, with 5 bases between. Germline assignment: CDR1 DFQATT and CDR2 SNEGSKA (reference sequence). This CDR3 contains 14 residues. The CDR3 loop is CSARMDSGANVLTF. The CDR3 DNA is TGCAGTGCTAGAATGGACTCTGGGGCCAACGTCCTGACTTTC.

Here the CDR3 reads CASSAIGGVSSYEQYF. DNA for the CDR3: TGTGCCAGCAGCGCGATAGGGGGCGTAAGCTCCTACGAGCAGTACTTC. The V gene is TRBV7-9, the J gene TRBJ2-7; 7 bases are shared with TRBD1. The junction had 10 bases not matched to a gene; V was cut back by 5 bases and J by 0 bases. Germline values: CDR1 SEHNR, CDR2 FQNEAQ (reference sequence). The CDR3 consists of 16 residues.

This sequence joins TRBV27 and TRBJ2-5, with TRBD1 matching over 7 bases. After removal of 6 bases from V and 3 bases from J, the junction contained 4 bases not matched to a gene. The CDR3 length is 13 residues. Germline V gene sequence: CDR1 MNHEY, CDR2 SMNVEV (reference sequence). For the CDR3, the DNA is TGTGCCAGCAGGGGACAGCTGGAAGAGACCCAGTACTTC. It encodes CASRGQLEETQYF.

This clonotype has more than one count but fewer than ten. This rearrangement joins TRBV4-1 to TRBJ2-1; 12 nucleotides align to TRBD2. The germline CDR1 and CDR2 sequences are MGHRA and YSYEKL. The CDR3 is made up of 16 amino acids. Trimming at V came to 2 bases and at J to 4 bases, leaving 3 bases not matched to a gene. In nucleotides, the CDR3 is TGCGCCAGCAGCCAACCTAGCGGGGGGGCATACAATGAGCAGTTCTTC. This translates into CASSQPSGGAYNEQFF.

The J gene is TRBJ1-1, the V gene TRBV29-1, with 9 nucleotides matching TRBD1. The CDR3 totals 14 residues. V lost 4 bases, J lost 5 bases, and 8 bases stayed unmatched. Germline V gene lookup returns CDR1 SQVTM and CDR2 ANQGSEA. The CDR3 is CSVGLGTGNTEAFF. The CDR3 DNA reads TGCAGCGTTGGGCTGGGGACAGGGAATACTGAAGCTTTCTTT.

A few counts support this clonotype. The CDR3 is CASSQEISIKTQYF. The DNA for the CDR3 is TGTGCCAGCAGCCAAGAAATCTCTATAAAGACCCAGTACTTC. The gene calls are TRBV3-1 and TRBJ2-5, with unresolved D. The CDR3 consists of 14 residues. Germline loops: CDR1 LGHDT, CDR2 YNNKEL (reference sequence). V dropped 0 bases and J dropped 6 bases, with 11 bases sitting between them.

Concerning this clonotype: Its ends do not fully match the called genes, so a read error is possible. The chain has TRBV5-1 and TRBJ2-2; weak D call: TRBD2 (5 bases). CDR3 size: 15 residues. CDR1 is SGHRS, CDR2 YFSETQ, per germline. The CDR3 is CAGRIQSGNTGELFF. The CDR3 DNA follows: TGCGCCGGCAGAATCCAGAGCGGGAACACCGGGGAGCTGTTTTTT.

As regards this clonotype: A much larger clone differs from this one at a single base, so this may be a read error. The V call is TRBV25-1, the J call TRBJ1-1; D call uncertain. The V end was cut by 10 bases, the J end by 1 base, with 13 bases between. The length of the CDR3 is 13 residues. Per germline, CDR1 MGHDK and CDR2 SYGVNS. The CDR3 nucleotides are TGTGCCACCGTAGGTGGAGGGAACACTGAAGCTTTCTTT. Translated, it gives CATVGGGNTEAFF.

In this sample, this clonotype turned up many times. CDR3 residues: CASSLSSSYNSPLHF. In nucleotides, the CDR3 is TGTGCCAGCAGCTTATCGAGCTCCTATAATTCACCCCTCCACTTT. The chain has TRBV7-8 and TRBJ1-6, with D unclear. The CDR3 consists of 15 residues. Germline V gives CDR1 SGHVS, CDR2 FQNEAQ. The V end was cut by 2 bases, the J end by 0 bases, with 5 bases between.

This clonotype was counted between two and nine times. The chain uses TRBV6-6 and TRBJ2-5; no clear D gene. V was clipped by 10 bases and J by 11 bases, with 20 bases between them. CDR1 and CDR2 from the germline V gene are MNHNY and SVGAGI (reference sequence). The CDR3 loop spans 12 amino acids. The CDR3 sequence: CATRTGWDEQYF. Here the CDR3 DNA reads TGTGCCACCCGGACCGGATGGGATGAGCAGTACTTC.

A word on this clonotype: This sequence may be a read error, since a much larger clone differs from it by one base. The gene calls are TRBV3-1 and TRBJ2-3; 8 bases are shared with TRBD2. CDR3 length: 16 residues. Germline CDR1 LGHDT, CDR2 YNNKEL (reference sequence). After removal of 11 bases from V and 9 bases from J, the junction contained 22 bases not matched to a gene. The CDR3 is CACMETGTRGQGTQYF. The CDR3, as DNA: TGTGCCTGCATGGAGACCGGGACTAGAGGGCAGGGAACGCAGTATTTT.

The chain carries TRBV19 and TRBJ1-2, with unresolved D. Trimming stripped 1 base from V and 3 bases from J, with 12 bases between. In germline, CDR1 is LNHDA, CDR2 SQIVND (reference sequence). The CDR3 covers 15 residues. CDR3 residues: CASSIVGYHYYGYTF. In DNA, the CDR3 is TGTGCCAGTAGTATAGTTGGATACCACTACTATGGCTACACCTTC. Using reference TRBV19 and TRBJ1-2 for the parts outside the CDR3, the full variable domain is DGGITQSPKYLFRKEGQNVTLSCEQNLNHDAMYWYRQDPGQGLRLIYYSQIVNDFQKGDIAEGYSVSREKKESFPLTVTSAQKNPTAFYLCASSIVGYHYYGYTFGSGTRLTVV.

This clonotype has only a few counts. CDR3: CASSQLAGSKDTQYF. In DNA form, the CDR3 reads TGTGCCAGCTCGCAACTAGCGGGTTCGAAAGATACGCAGTATTTT. This chain links TRBV18 with TRBJ2-3; TRBD2 matches at 9 bases. Germline assignment: CDR1 KGHSH and CDR2 LQKENI. Trimming cost V 6 bases and J 5 bases; bases outside gene matches: 9. The CDR3 has 15 amino acids.

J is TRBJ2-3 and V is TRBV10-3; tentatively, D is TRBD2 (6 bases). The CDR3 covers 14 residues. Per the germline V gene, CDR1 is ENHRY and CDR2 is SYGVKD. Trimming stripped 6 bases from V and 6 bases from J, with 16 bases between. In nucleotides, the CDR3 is TGTGCCATCAGATCCGGGAGCGCCACTGATACGCAGTATTTT. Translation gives CAIRSGSATDTQYF.

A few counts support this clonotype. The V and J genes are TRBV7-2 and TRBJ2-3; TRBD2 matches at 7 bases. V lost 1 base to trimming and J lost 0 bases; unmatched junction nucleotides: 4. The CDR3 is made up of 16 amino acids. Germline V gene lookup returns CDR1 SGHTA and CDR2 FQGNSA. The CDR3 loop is CASSLGGSTSTDTQYF. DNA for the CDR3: TGTGCCAGCAGCTTAGGCGGGAGTACTAGCACAGATACGCAGTATTTT.

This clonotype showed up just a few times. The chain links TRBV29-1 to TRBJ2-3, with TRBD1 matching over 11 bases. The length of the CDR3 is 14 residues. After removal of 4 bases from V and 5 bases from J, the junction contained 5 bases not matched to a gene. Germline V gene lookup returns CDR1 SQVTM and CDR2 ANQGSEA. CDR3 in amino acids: CSVVVDRGLDTQYF. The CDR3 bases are TGCAGCGTTGTAGTGGACAGGGGGCTAGATACGCAGTATTTT.

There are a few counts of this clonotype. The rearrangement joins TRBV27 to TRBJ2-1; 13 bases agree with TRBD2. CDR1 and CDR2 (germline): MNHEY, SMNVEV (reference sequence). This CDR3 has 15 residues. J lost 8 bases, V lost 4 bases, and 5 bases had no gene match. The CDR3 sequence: CASSYTSGGVHEQFF. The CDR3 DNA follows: TGTGCCAGCAGTTATACTAGCGGGGGGGTCCATGAGCAGTTCTTC.

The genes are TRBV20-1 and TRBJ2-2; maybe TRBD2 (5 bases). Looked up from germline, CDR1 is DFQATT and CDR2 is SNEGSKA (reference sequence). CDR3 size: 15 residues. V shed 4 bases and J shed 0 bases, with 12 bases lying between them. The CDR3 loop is CSAKGPSSNTGELFF. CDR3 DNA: TGCAGTGCTAAGGGCCCTAGCTCGAACACCGGGGAGCTGTTTTTT.

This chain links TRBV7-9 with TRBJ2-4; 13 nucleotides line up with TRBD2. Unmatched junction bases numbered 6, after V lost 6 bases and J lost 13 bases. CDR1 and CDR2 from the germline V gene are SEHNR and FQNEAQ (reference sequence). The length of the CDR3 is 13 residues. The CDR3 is CASRAGLAGEQYF. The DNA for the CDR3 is TGTGCCAGCAGAGCCGGACTAGCGGGAGAGCAGTACTTC.

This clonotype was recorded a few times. This CDR3 reads CASSYWLAGGETQYF. The DNA for the CDR3 is TGTGCCAGCAGTTACTGGCTAGCGGGAGGAGAGACCCAGTACTTC. The V and J genes are TRBV6-5 and TRBJ2-5; 11 nucleotides line up with TRBD2. The length of the CDR3 is 15 residues. Trimming at V came to 1 base and at J to 4 bases, leaving 2 bases not matched to a gene. CDR1 is MNHEY and CDR2 is SVGAGI in the germline V gene.